The 24 T cell receptor beta chains presented below share a single source sample, sequenced in a study of response to subunit inactivated influenza vaccine. MiXCR was run by TCRdb on the RT-PCR reads, yielding one entry per CDR3 protein. Here the sample spans hundreds of thousands of distinct CDR3 sequences, about 11% being singletons. The same data also went into a second study, on T cells expressing NK-cell markers. As that report states: With UMIs, 5'RACE template switching was used to make TCR beta cDNA.

The source material was PBMCs from blood, sampled on the day of vaccination. Source of these receptors: a man aged 50 or older who received an inactivated influenza vaccine.

The rearrangement joins TRBV5-1 to TRBJ2-3; no definite D call. Germline lookup yields CDR1 SGHRS and CDR2 YFSETQ. The CDR3 consists of 16 residues. V lost 4 bases and J 0 bases, leaving 15 bases between the germline ends. The CDR3 is CASSPGLDPSTDTQYF. For the CDR3, the DNA is TGCGCCAGCAGCCCGGGCCTGGACCCTAGCACAGATACGCAGTATTTT.

This CDR3 reads CASRAGTGVYEQYF. The CDR3 nucleotides are TGTGCCAGCAGGGCCGGGACAGGGGTTTACGAGCAGTACTTC. The chain combines TRBV6-1 with TRBJ2-7, with 10 bases that match TRBD1. Germline CDR1 MNHNS, CDR2 SASEGT. The CDR3 has 14 amino acids. Trimming at V came to 6 bases and at J to 4 bases, leaving 6 bases not matched to a gene.

The V and J genes are TRBV10-3 and TRBJ2-1, with 14 nucleotides matching TRBD2. CDR3 length: 18 residues. The J segment lost 0 bases and the V segment lost 4 bases, leaving 5 bases of the junction unmatched. Germline CDR1 reads ENHRY; CDR2 reads SYGVKD. The CDR3 coding sequence is TGTGCCATCAGTGGGGGACTAGCGGGAGACTACTCCTACAATGAGCAGTTCTTC. Protein sequence: CAISGGLAGDYSYNEQFF.

J is TRBJ2-1 and V is TRBV7-2; TRBD2 matches at 7 bases. The trim removed 4 bases at V and 4 bases at J, leaving 7 bases unmatched. The CDR3 is made up of 15 amino acids. Looked up from germline, CDR1 is SGHTA and CDR2 is FQGNSA. CDR3 amino acids: CASSSGLGAYNEQFF. The CDR3, as DNA: TGTGCCAGCAGCTCCGGACTAGGGGCTTACAATGAGCAGTTCTTC.

This clonotype was recorded a few times. The CDR3 nucleotides read TGTGCCAGCAGTTTAGCGGGGGTCTTCCGGAATGAGCAGTTCTTC. Protein product: CASSLAGVFRNEQFF. The J gene is TRBJ2-1, the V gene TRBV12-3 or TRBV12-4, with D perhaps being TRBD1 or TRBD2 (5 bases each). The CDR3 loop spans 15 amino acids. Trimming removed 0 bases at V and 7 bases at J, with 13 bases between.

The rearrangement joins TRBV4-3 to TRBJ2-7, with 9 bases fitting TRBD2. Germline lookup yields CDR1 LGHNA and CDR2 YSLEER. The CDR3 loop spans 15 amino acids. Unmatched junction bases numbered 3, after V lost 0 bases and J lost 3 bases. In DNA form, the CDR3 reads TGCGCCAGCAGCCAAGATTCAGCGGGAGGCTACGAGCAGTACTTC. Protein product: CASSQDSAGGYEQYF.

The sample holds a few counts of this clonotype. The V gene is TRBV5-1, the J gene TRBJ1-1, with 10 bases aligning to TRBD1. J gave up 12 bases and V 6 bases, and 11 bases lay outside the gene matches. The germline CDR1 and CDR2 sequences are SGHRS and YFSETQ. The CDR3 contains 13 residues. CDR3 DNA sequence: TGCGCCAGCAAGGAGACAGGGGGCGGAGGGCCTTTCTTT. Translated: CASKETGGGGPFF.

This chain connects TRBV5-1 to TRBJ2-7, with D unclear. This CDR3 is 11 amino acids long. Per germline, CDR1 SGHRS and CDR2 YFSETQ. Trimming left V 6 bases short and J 5 bases short, with 9 bases between. CDR3 in amino acids: CASKSSHEQYF. In nucleotides, the CDR3 is TGCGCCAGCAAGAGTAGCCACGAGCAGTACTTC.

This clonotype was seen a handful of times. The chain carries TRBV7-9 and TRBJ2-1; D possibly uses TRBD1 or TRBD2 (5 bases each). Deletions cut 5 bases from V and 0 bases from J, with 14 bases between. Germline V gene lookup returns CDR1 SEHNR and CDR2 FQNEAQ (reference sequence). This CDR3 has 16 residues. The chain's CDR3 is CASSGRGSSSYNEQFF. For the CDR3, the DNA is TGTGCCAGCAGCGGACGGGGCTCAAGCTCCTACAATGAGCAGTTCTTC.

This clonotype was seen only a few times. J is TRBJ2-3 and V is TRBV19, with 8 positions matching TRBD2. The CDR3 has 14 amino acids. The germline CDR1 and CDR2 sequences are LNHDA and SQIVND (reference sequence). Trimming at V came to 10 bases and at J to 2 bases, leaving 8 bases not matched to a gene. As DNA, the CDR3 is TGTGCCACCAAGGCACTAGCGGTCACAGATACGCAGTATTTT. Protein product: CATKALAVTDTQYF.

This sequence joins TRBV12-3 or TRBV12-4 and TRBJ1-6; 9 positions agree with TRBD1. Trimming took 3 bases from V and 8 from J; bases not matched to a gene: 5. The CDR3 is 15 amino acids. The DNA of the CDR3 is TGTGCCAGCAGTTTCGGGGGACAGGGACATTCACCCCTCCACTTT. Amino acid sequence: CASSFGGQGHSPLHF.

The gene calls are TRBV27 and TRBJ1-5; no clear D gene. The CDR3 runs to 18 residues. V was trimmed by 0 bases and J by 0 bases, leaving 15 bases between them. Germline values: CDR1 MNHEY, CDR2 SMNVEV (reference sequence). The CDR3 region has the DNA TGTGCCAGCAGTTTATCGTTCGGGTTAGGGTTTAGCAATCAGCCCCAGCATTTT. The encoded protein is CASSLSFGLGFSNQPQHF.

This clonotype occurred a few times. The CDR3, as DNA: TGTGCCAGCAGCCAAGAGGCGCTAGCCGCCACAGATACGCAGTATTTT. Protein product: CASSQEALAATDTQYF. This chain links TRBV3-1 with TRBJ2-3, with D perhaps TRBD2 (5 bases). Germline CDR1 LGHDT, CDR2 YNNKEL (reference sequence). The CDR3 loop spans 16 amino acids. Trimming pared 0 bases from V and 2 bases from J, leaving 12 bases between.

In its sample, this clonotype was seen a few times. V and J are TRBV6-6 and TRBJ2-7; D not certain. CDR1 and CDR2 (germline): MNHNY, SVGAGI (reference sequence). This CDR3 region has 13 residues. Trimming stripped 8 bases from V and 2 bases from J, with 13 bases between. The CDR3 here is CASGANGPYEQYF. The CDR3 region has the DNA TGTGCCAGCGGCGCCAACGGACCCTACGAGCAGTACTTC.

This clonotype was seen ten or more times. V usage is TRBV20-1 and J usage is TRBJ2-1; possibly TRBD2 for D (6 bases). The CDR3 is made up of 14 amino acids. In germline, CDR1 is DFQATT, CDR2 SNEGSKA (reference sequence). Trimming shortened V by 2 bases and J by 0 bases, and 8 bases separated the two germline ends. The CDR3 coding sequence is TGCAGTGCTAGATTCGGGAGCTCCTACAATGAGCAGTTCTTC. This encodes CSARFGSSYNEQFF.

V is TRBV28 and J is TRBJ2-5; D tentatively reads TRBD1 or TRBD2 (6 bases each). The CDR3 totals 16 residues. Germline V CDR1 and CDR2: MDHEN, SYDVKM. V was shortened by 3 bases and J by 5 bases, with 19 bases between the two germline ends. The CDR3 spells CASSFPQGGSSETQYF. Here the CDR3 DNA reads TGTGCCAGCAGTTTCCCCCAAGGGGGGAGTTCGGAGACCCAGTACTTC.

The chain combines TRBV5-1 with TRBJ2-2; maybe TRBD1 (5 bases). V lost 5 bases, J lost 4 bases, and 9 bases lay in between. Germline loops: CDR1 SGHRS, CDR2 YFSETQ. The CDR3 has 13 amino acids. CDR3 nucleotide sequence: TGCGCCAGCAGGACAGATATCACCGGGGAGCTGTTTTTT. This encodes CASRTDITGELFF.

This clonotype appeared a few times. The V and J genes are TRBV4-2 and TRBJ2-3, with a weak D call TRBD1 (6 bases). Deletions cut 1 base from V and 6 bases from J, with 8 bases between. CDR1 and CDR2 from the germline V gene are LGHNA and YNFKEQ. The CDR3 extends over 13 amino acids. As DNA, the CDR3 is TGTGCCAGCAGCCAAGGCACAGGGGATACGCAGTATTTT. Its translation: CASSQGTGDTQYF.

A few counts support this clonotype. In nucleotides, the CDR3 is TGCAGTGTCCAGGGGGCGGCCCACGAGCAGTACTTC. It specifies CSVQGAAHEQYF. The chain carries TRBV20-1 and TRBJ2-7; 8 bases align to TRBD1. The germline V gene has CDR1 DFQATT and CDR2 SNEGSKA (reference sequence). The CDR3 loop spans 12 amino acids. The ends lost 7 bases at V and 5 bases at J; junction bases unmatched: 7.

This clonotype turned up a few times. The rearrangement joins TRBV5-1 to TRBJ2-7; D may correspond to TRBD1 or TRBD2 (5 bases each). The CDR3 is 15 amino acids. CDR1 and CDR2 (germline): SGHRS, YFSETQ. V lost 1 base, J lost 2 bases, and 13 bases lay in between. This chain's CDR3 is CASSLLGTPAYEQYF. The CDR3 coding sequence is TGCGCCAGCAGCTTGCTCGGGACGCCCGCCTACGAGCAGTACTTC.

This sequence joins TRBV12-3 or TRBV12-4 and TRBJ2-7; no reliable D call. Trimming took 5 bases from V and 1 from J, leaving 9 bases between them. The CDR3 has 13 amino acids. The CDR3 loop reads CASSNSPSYEQYF. CDR3 bases: TGTGCCAGCAGTAACAGTCCATCCTACGAGCAGTACTTC.

The table lists this clonotype with many counts. CDR3 protein: CASSLASRLAGGPTSTDTQYF. In nucleotides, the CDR3 is TGCGCCAGCAGCCTTGCCTCCAGACTAGCGGGGGGGCCGACTAGCACAGATACGCAGTATTTT. This sequence joins TRBV4-1 and TRBJ2-3; 14 bases match TRBD2. Germline loops: CDR1 MGHRA, CDR2 YSYEKL. The CDR3 has 21 residues. Losses at the gene ends were 4 bases for V and 0 bases for J; bases not matched to a gene: 15.

This clonotype was picked up many times. V gene TRBV6-2 or TRBV6-3 combines with J gene TRBJ2-3; the D is unclear. The CDR3 totals 13 residues. Trimming took off 0 bases at V and 6 bases at J, with 7 bases between the two ends. The germline gives CDR1 MNHEY, CDR2 SVGEGT. This CDR3 is CASSYSGQDTQYF. CDR3 sequence (DNA): TGTGCCAGCAGTTACTCCGGGCAGGATACGCAGTATTTT.

This clonotype was seen ten or more times. The chain combines TRBV11-2 with TRBJ2-1; D unresolved. The CDR3 spans 13 residues. The germline CDR1 and CDR2 sequences are SGHAT and FQNNGV. The V end was cut by 1 base, the J end by 6 bases, with 7 bases between. The DNA for the CDR3 is TGTGCCAGCAGCTTAGGGGTCGGCAATGAGCAGTTCTTC. Translated, it gives CASSLGVGNEQFF.